This TCR beta chain was found in a study of shared clonotypes between healthy human individuals. Looking at the study overall: The composition of the donors was two women and three men aged 18 to 49.

Germline values: CDR1 SGHDN, CDR2 FVKESK. V was clipped by 4 bases and J by 2 bases; unmatched bases: 5. This CDR3 contains 15 residues. Concerning this clone: The antigen is unknown.

For every subset, genomic DNA was evenly distributed across several immunoSEQ plates. TCRdb keeps only in-frame clones here, not all; method: immunoSEQ multiplex PCR. The repertoire holds millions of clones, with 90% to 95% as singletons. Study-wide findings and caveats: Large depth notwithstanding, sorted-subset sequencing proved incomplete by rarefaction.

V is TRBV14 and J is TRBJ2-4; TRBD1 agrees at 7 bases. Material: naive CD4+ T cells sorted from blood. As for subset: CD45RA+ positively selected. The receptor was isolated from a man younger than 35 in good health. The CDR3 sequence is CASSLVGGTKNIQYF. The CDR3, as DNA: TGTGCCAGCAGCCTTGTAGGGGGCACCAAAAACATTCAGTACTTC.